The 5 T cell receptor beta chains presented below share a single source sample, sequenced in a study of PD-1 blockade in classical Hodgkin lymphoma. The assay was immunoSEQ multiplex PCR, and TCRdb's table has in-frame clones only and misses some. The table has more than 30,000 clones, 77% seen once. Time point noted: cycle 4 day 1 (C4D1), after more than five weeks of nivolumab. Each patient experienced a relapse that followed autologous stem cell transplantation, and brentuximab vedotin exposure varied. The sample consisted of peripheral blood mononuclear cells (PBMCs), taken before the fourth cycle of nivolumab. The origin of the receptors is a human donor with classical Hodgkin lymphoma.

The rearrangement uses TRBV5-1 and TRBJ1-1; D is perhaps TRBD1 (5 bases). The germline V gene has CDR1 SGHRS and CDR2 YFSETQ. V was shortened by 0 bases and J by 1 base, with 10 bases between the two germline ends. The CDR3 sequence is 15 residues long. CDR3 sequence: CASSLAGLGNTEAFF. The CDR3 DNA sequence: TGCGCCAGCAGCTTGGCAGGGTTGGGGAACACTGAAGCTTTCTTT.

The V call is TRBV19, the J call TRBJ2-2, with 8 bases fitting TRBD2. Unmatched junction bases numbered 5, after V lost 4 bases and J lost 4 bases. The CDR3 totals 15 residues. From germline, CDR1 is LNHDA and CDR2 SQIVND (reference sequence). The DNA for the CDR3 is TGTGCCAGTAGTACCTCAGCGGGGGTCACCGGGGAGCTGTTTTTT. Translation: CASSTSAGVTGELFF.

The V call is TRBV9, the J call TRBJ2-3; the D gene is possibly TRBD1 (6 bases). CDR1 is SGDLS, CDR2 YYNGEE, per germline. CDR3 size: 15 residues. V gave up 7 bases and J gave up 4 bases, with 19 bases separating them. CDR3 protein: CASSGAGNMADTQYF. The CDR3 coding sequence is TGTGCCAGCTCAGGGGCAGGGAATATGGCAGATACGCAGTATTTT.

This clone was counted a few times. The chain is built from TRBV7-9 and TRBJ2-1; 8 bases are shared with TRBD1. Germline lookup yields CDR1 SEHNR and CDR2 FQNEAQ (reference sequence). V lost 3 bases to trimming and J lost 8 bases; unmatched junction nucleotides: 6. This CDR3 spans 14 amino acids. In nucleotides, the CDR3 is TGTGCCAGCAGCTTTTCAGGGGGCAGGGATGAGCAGTTCTTC. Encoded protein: CASSFSGGRDEQFF.

CDR3 sequence reads: CAWSSPGQTNYGYTF. In DNA, the CDR3 is TGTGCCTGGAGTTCTCCGGGACAGACTAACTATGGCTACACCTTC. The V and J genes are TRBV30 and TRBJ1-2; 7 positions agree with TRBD1. CDR3 length: 15 amino acids. V lost 2 bases and J lost 0; bases outside the gene matches: 6. From germline, CDR1 is GTSNPN and CDR2 SVGIG (reference sequence). Combining the CDR3 with reference TRBV30 and TRBJ1-2 gives the whole variable domain SQTIHQWPATLVQPVGSPLSLECTVEGTSNPNLYWYRQAAGRGLQLLFYSVGIGQISSEVPQNLSASRPQDRQFILSSKKLLLSDSGFYLCAWSSPGQTNYGYTFGSGTRLTVV.